The clone carrying this T cell receptor beta chain occurred a few times. What it binds is not known. With 6 bases removed from V and 3 bases from J, the gap between germline ends came to 18 bases. Germline CDR1 reads PRHDT; CDR2 reads FYEKMQ (reference sequence). CDR3 size: 15 residues. TCRdb recomputed calls from the reads with MiXCR, one row per CDR3 protein. This sample has 5,500 to 6,500 distinct CDR3 sequences, with approximately 15% found just once. The data derive from a study of liver allograft versus peripheral blood T cells. Study-level information: A comparison was made between T cell receptor repertoires in transplanted livers and those in recipients' peripheral blood. Study observations and caveats: Repertoires found inside liver allografts reportedly differed from T cell receptor repertoires in peripheral blood.

The chain joins TRBV13 to TRBJ2-7, with D tentatively TRBD2 (6 bases). This clonotype originated in a human patient who had a liver transplant. T cells may partly derive from the graft donor. The chain's CDR3 is CASSYLAWAGYEQYF. CDR3 DNA sequence: TGTGCCAGCAGTTACCTAGCGTGGGCGGGCTACGAGCAGTACTTC.